This T cell receptor (beta chain) was identified during a study of CD8 T cells in ankylosing spondylitis. Concerning this clonotype itself: Its antigen remains unidentified. This could be a read error, since a much larger clone is one nucleotide away.

Libraries for TCR beta were made by quantitative 5'-RACE with molecular barcodes. TCRdb re-derived calls from the 5' RACE reads in MiXCR, one entry per CDR3 protein. The sample holds hundreds of thousands of distinct CDR3 sequences, roughly 8.6% seen once. The CDR3 consists of 14 residues. CDR1 and CDR2 (germline): SGHRS, YFSETQ. Regarding the study as a whole: Within ankylosing spondylitis blood, a TCR beta motif made up of seven to nine highly homologous variants appeared to be characteristic. According to the report, clones linked to the disease were significantly enriched in matched synovial fluid samples taken from ankylosing spondylitis patients.

This chain uses TRBV5-1 with TRBJ1-1; 10 nucleotides align to TRBD1. What was sequenced was blood, either unsorted or a sorted T cell fraction (not recorded which). The TCR was taken from a male donor with ankylosing spondylitis or in good health (not recorded which). CDR3 nucleotides: TGCGCCGGCAGCGCCCGGGACAGGGGTACTGAAGCTTTCTTT. It specifies CAGSARDRGTEAFF.